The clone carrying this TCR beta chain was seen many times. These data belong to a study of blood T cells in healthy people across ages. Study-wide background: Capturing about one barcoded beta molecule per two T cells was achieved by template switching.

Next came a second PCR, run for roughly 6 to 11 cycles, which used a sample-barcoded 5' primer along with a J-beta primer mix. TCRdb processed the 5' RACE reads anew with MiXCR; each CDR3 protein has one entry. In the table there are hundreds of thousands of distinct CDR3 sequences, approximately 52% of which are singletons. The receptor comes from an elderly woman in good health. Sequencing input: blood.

As DNA, the CDR3 is TGTGCCAGCAGCTTAGGACTAGGGATCTACAATGAGCAGTTCTTC. Protein: CASSLGLGIYNEQFF. This chain joins TRBV7-8 and TRBJ2-1, with D maybe TRBD2 (6 bases). The ends were cut back, 1 base at V and 3 bases at J, with 10 bases in the middle. CDR3 length: 15 amino acids. Germline CDR1 is SGHVS and CDR2 is FQNEAQ.